This T cell receptor (beta chain) is from a study of blood T cell repertoires in COVID-19. Sequenced by immunoSEQ multiplex PCR; TCRdb stores in-frame clones only, minus some. The table lists under 250,000 clones, 84% of them singletons. What was sequenced was peripheral blood. This clonotype originated in a man aged 45-60 years with acute or convalescent COVID-19.

The CDR3 loop is CASRTGRSTGNTIYF. As DNA, the CDR3 is TGCGCCAGCCGGACAGGGAGGAGCACTGGAAACACCATATATTTT. The genes are TRBV5-1 and TRBJ1-3; TRBD1 aligns across 8 bases. The germline V gene encodes CDR1 SGHRS and CDR2 YFSETQ. The CDR3 is 15 residues long. The V gene end was trimmed by 7 bases and the J gene end by 2 bases; junction bases not matched to a gene: 8.